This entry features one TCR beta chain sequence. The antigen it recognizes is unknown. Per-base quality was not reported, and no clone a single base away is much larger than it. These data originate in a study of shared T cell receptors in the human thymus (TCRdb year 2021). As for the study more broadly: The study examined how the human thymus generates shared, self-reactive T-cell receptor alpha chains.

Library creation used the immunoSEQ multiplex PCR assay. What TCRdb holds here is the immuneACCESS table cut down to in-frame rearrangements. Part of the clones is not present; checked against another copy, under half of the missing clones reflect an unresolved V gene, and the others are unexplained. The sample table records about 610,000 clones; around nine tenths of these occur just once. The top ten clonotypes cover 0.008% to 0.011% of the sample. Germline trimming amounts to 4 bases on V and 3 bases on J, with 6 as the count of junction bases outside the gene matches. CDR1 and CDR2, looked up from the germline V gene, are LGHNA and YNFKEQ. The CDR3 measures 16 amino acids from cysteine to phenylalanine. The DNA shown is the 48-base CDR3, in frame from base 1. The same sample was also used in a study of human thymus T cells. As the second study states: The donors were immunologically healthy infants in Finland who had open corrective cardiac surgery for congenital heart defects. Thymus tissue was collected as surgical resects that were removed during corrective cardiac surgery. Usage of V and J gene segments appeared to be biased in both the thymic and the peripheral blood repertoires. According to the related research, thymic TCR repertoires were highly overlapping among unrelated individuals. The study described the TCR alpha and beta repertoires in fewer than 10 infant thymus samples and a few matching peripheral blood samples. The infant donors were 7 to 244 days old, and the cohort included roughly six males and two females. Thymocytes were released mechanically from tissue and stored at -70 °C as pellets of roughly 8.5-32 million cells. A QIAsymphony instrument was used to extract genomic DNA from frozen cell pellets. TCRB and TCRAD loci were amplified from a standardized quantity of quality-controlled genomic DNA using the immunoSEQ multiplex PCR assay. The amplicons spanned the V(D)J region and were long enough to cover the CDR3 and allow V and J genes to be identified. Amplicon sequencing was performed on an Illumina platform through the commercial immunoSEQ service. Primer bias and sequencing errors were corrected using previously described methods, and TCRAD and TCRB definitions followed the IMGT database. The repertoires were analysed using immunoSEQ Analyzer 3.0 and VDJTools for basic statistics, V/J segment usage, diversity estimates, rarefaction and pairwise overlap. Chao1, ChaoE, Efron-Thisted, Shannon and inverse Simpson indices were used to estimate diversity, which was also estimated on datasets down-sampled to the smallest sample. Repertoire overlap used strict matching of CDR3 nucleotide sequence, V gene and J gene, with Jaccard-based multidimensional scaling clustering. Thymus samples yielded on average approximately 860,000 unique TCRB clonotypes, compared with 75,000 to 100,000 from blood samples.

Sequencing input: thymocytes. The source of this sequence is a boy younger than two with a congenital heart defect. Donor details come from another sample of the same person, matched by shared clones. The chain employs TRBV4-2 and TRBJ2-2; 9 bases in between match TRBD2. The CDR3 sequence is CASSPWVAGDTGELFF. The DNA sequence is TGTGCCAGCAGCCCCTGGGTAGCGGGAGACACCGGGGAGCTGTTTTTT.